One and the same sample provided the 20 T cell receptor beta chains below, sequenced in a study of T cells in Graves' hyperthyroidism and ophthalmopathy. RNA transcripts provided the source from which TCR beta CDR3 regions were amplified. First-round RT-PCR of the TCR CDR3 relied on the HTBI primer set. One entry per CDR3 protein, called by TCRdb with MiXCR from the multiplex PCR reads. The sample has fewer than 650,000 distinct CDR3 sequences, approximately 15% seen once; the top ten hold around 7%. The sample comprised blood. The source of these receptors is a woman between 18 and 29 years old with Graves' ophthalmopathy.

This clonotype has at least ten counts. CDR3 protein: CASGKSGPSYEQYF. CDR3 in DNA: TGTGCCAGCGGCAAATCAGGACCCTCCTACGAGCAGTACTTC. V is TRBV27 and J is TRBJ2-7; D gene unclear. This CDR3 has 14 amino acids. Trimming stripped 8 bases from V and 0 bases from J, with 14 bases between. Germline-derived CDR1 and CDR2 are MNHEY and SMNVEV (reference sequence).

This clonotype came up many times. The chain is built from TRBV5-1 and TRBJ2-7; D is perhaps TRBD2 (6 bases). Trimming left V 4 bases short and J 8 bases short, with 19 bases between. This CDR3 has 14 amino acids. Germline values: CDR1 SGHRS, CDR2 YFSETQ. The CDR3 region is CASSPDSPGGKQYF. As DNA, the CDR3 is TGCGCCAGCAGCCCGGACTCCCCAGGCGGGAAGCAGTACTTC.

This clonotype was detected ten times or more. The rearrangement links TRBV28 to TRBJ1-3; D is ambiguous. CDR1 MDHEN and CDR2 SYDVKM come from the germline V gene. This CDR3 contains 14 residues. Trimming left V 8 bases short and J 0 bases short, with 11 bases between. This CDR3 is CASYERSSGNTIYF. CDR3 sequence (DNA): TGTGCCAGCTACGAACGGAGCTCTGGAAACACCATATATTTT.

In its sample, this clonotype was seen many times. DNA of the CDR3: TGTGCCAGCAGCTTGGGACTGAACTACGAGCAGTACTTC. It encodes CASSLGLNYEQYF. The rearrangement joins TRBV7-3 to TRBJ2-7; D possibly corresponds to TRBD2 (6 bases). The CDR3 totals 13 residues. The ends were cut back, 3 bases at V and 3 bases at J, with 9 bases in the middle. Germline CDR1 SGHTA, CDR2 FQGTGA.

This clonotype has a handful of counts. The chain has TRBV20-1 and TRBJ2-5; 9 nucleotides align to TRBD2. The CDR3 consists of 16 residues. Germline CDR1 is DFQATT and CDR2 is SNEGSKA (reference sequence). V shed 3 bases, J shed 1 base, and the junction held 9 bases outside the gene matches. The CDR3 DNA is TGCAGTGCTAGTAGCGTGCGAGCGGGAGGCCAAGAGACCCAGTACTTC. As protein: CSASSVRAGGQETQYF.

This clonotype was recorded many times. This rearrangement joins TRBV9 to TRBJ2-5, with TRBD2 identical over 7 bases. In germline, CDR1 is SGDLS, CDR2 YYNGEE. CDR3 length equals 16 residues. J gave up 5 bases and V 1 base, and 11 bases lay outside the gene matches. CDR3 in amino acids: CASSVYLGGARETQYF. CDR3 nucleotide sequence: TGTGCCAGCAGCGTATACCTGGGAGGGGCCAGGGAGACCCAGTACTTC.

This clonotype was observed at least ten times. This rearrangement joins TRBV7-9 to TRBJ2-2; no clear D. The CDR3 totals 16 residues. The germline V gene has CDR1 SEHNR and CDR2 FQNEAQ (reference sequence). The V end was cut by 5 bases, the J end by 6 bases, with 19 bases between. The CDR3 nucleotides read TGTGCCAGCAGCCCCCGACACACACGCCCCGCCGGGGAGCTGTTTTTT. It is translated as CASSPRHTRPAGELFF.

This clonotype came up a few times. V is TRBV11-3 and J is TRBJ2-3; a possible D gene is TRBD2 (6 bases). The germline V gene encodes CDR1 SGHNT and CDR2 YENEEA. Between the trimmed V and J ends, which lost 7 bases and 3 bases, there was a span of 20 bases. The CDR3 spans 16 residues. Here the CDR3 DNA reads TGTGCCAGCAATCTAGAGGCAGGTCTAGCGACAGATACGCAGTATTTT. Translated: CASNLEAGLATDTQYF.

In this sample, this clonotype turned up many times. The V call is TRBV11-3, the J call TRBJ1-4; D is uncertain. The CDR3 contains 14 residues. Trimming stripped 4 bases from V and 5 bases from J, with 11 bases between. CDR1 and CDR2 from the germline V gene are SGHNT and YENEEA. The CDR3 DNA follows: TGTGCCAGCAGCTCCCTCCTTGAAAATGAAAAACTGTTTTTT. This gives the protein CASSSLLENEKLFF.

The sample holds many counts of this clonotype. V is TRBV27 and J is TRBJ2-1, with a weak D call TRBD2 (5 bases). V was pared by 0 bases and J by 3 bases, with 9 bases between. Germline CDR1 is MNHEY and CDR2 is SMNVEV (reference sequence). The CDR3 spans 15 residues. CDR3 coding DNA: TGTGCCAGCAGTTTATCTCCAGGAGGCTACAATGAGCAGTTCTTC. Its protein product is CASSLSPGGYNEQFF.

The gene calls are TRBV2 and TRBJ2-7; 7 nucleotides match TRBD1. The CDR3 has 12 residues. Per the germline V gene, CDR1 is SNHLY and CDR2 is FYNNEI. DNA for the CDR3: TGTGTCACCTCGGACAGGACCTACGAGCAGTACTTC. Protein: CVTSDRTYEQYF. Full variable domain (rest looked up from reference TRBV2 and TRBJ2-7): EPEVTQTPSHQVTQMGQEVILRCVPISNHLYFYWYRQILGQKVEFLVSFYNNEISEKSEIFDDQFSVERPDGSNFTLKIRSTKLEDSAMYFCVTSDRTYEQYFGPGTRLTVT.

V is TRBV18 and J is TRBJ1-1; 11 bases agree with TRBD1. CDR3 size: 16 residues. V dropped 4 bases and J dropped 5; count of bases not matched to a gene: 9. Looked up from germline, CDR1 is KGHSH and CDR2 is LQKENI. The CDR3 is CASSQSAGTGGTEAFF. The CDR3 nucleotides are TGTGCCAGCTCACAGTCCGCCGGGACAGGGGGGACTGAAGCTTTCTTT. Based on the CDR3 plus reference TRBV18 and TRBJ1-1, the full variable domain is NAGVMQNPRHLVRRRGQEARLRCSPMKGHSHVYWYRQLPEEGLKFMVYLQKENIIDESGMPKERFSAEFPKEGPSILRIQQVVRGDSAAYFCASSQSAGTGGTEAFFGQGTRLTVV.

In this sample, this clonotype turned up a few times. The chain uses TRBV7-9 and TRBJ2-4, with D perhaps matching TRBD1 (7 bases). There are 15 residues in the CDR3. Trimming removed 5 bases from V and 6 bases from J, with 17 bases in between. CDR1 and CDR2 (germline): SEHNR, FQNEAQ (reference sequence). This CDR3 reads CASSRAAGGGNIQYF. Written as DNA, the CDR3 is TGTGCCAGCAGCCGAGCTGCAGGGGGAGGAAACATTCAGTACTTC.

This clonotype appeared many times. This chain uses TRBV11-3 with TRBJ2-2; no clear D gene. With 5 bases removed from V and 2 bases from J, the gap between germline ends came to 3 bases. Germline CDR1 and CDR2: SGHNT and YENEEA. The CDR3 has 12 amino acids. The CDR3 sequence is CASSHNTGELFF. CDR3 DNA sequence: TGTGCCAGCAGCCACAACACCGGGGAGCTGTTTTTT.

The V call is TRBV28, the J call TRBJ2-7, with D possibly called TRBD1 or TRBD2 (7 bases each). The germline gives CDR1 MDHEN, CDR2 SYDVKM. V lost 6 bases, J lost 7 bases, and 19 bases lay in between. The CDR3 covers 14 residues. The CDR3 DNA is TGTGCCAGCAGCCCCGGGGAGGGGGCGGGGGAGCAGTACTTC. Translation gives CASSPGEGAGEQYF.

The chain recombines TRBV4-1 with TRBJ1-1, with no clear D. V gave up 0 bases and J gave up 1 base, with 9 bases separating them. The CDR3 extends over 15 amino acids. Germline V gene lookup returns CDR1 MGHRA and CDR2 YSYEKL. This chain's CDR3 is CASSQEAQSNTEAFF. For the CDR3, the DNA is TGCGCCAGCAGCCAAGAAGCGCAGTCGAACACTGAAGCTTTCTTT.

At least ten counts were recorded for this clonotype. J is TRBJ2-2 and V is TRBV6-5, with TRBD2 identical over 10 bases. CDR1 MNHEY and CDR2 SVGAGI come from the germline V gene. This CDR3 is 20 amino acids long. After removal of 0 bases from V and 1 base from J, the junction contained 11 bases not matched to a gene. CDR3 coding DNA: TGTGCCAGCAGTTACTCGAGGACAGCGGGAGGGAAAGGGAACACCGGGGAGCTGTTTTTT. This codes for CASSYSRTAGGKGNTGELFF.

The genes are TRBV7-6 and TRBJ2-1; a weak D match, TRBD2 (6 bases). CDR3 length: 16 residues. V gave up 5 bases and J gave up 3 bases, with 17 bases separating them. Germline CDR1 reads SGHVS; CDR2 reads FNYEAQ. The CDR3 is CASSPEEGEDYNEQFF. In DNA, the CDR3 is TGTGCCAGCAGCCCAGAGGAGGGAGAGGACTACAATGAGCAGTTCTTC.

This clonotype was seen a few times. The chain uses TRBV6-1 and TRBJ2-7; 9 bases are shared with TRBD1. Germline values: CDR1 MNHNS, CDR2 SASEGT. With V trimmed by 6 bases and J by 7 bases, 16 bases remained unmatched. This CDR3 is 16 amino acids long. CDR3 region: CASRLTTRQGGWEQYF. The DNA for the CDR3 is TGTGCCAGCAGACTGACGACTCGACAGGGGGGTTGGGAGCAGTACTTC.

The chain combines TRBV4-1 with TRBJ2-3, with D perhaps TRBD2 (5 bases). V gave up 1 base and J gave up 1 base, with 9 bases separating them. The CDR3 length is 15 residues. Germline V gene lookup returns CDR1 MGHRA and CDR2 YSYEKL. This chain's CDR3 is CASSQGGSGTDTQYF. As DNA, the CDR3 is TGCGCCAGCAGCCAAGGTGGGAGCGGCACAGATACGCAGTATTTT.